This paragraph reports one T cell receptor beta chain. There are 17 residues in the CDR3. RNA was extracted and reverse transcribed into cDNA as the sequencing template. Some clones are missing from TCRdb's copy, which holds only in-frame ones; the method was immunoSEQ multiplex PCR. The sample lists some 10,000 clones, 50% to 70% occurring once. The data were obtained in a study of CD8+ T cells in alopecia areata. Study-wide context: Treatment with tofacitinib (6 to 18 months) was followed by 6 months off drug.

Lesional scalp tissue (obtained by punch biopsy) and peripheral blood were collected from alopecia areata patients. This TCR came from a human donor with alopecia areata. Sequenced input: skin. The chain recombines TRBV21-1 with TRBJ2-7; the table's TRBD2 call for D was not verified on the DNA. TRBV21-1 is classified as a pseudogene. This chain's CDR3 is CASSKGRKQTLWDEQYF. The CDR3 DNA follows: TGTGCCAGCAGCAAAGGGAGGAAACAGACCCTTTGGGACGAGCAGTACTTC.